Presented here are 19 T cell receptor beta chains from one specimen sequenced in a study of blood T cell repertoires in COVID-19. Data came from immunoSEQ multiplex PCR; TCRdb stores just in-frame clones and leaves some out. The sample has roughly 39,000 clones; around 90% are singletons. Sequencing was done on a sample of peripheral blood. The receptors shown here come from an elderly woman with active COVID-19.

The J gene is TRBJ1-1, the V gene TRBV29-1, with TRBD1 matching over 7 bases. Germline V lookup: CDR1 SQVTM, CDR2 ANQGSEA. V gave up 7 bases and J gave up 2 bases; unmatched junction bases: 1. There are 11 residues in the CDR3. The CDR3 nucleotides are TGCAGCGGGACAGGTAACACTGAAGCTTTCTTT. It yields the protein CSGTGNTEAFF.

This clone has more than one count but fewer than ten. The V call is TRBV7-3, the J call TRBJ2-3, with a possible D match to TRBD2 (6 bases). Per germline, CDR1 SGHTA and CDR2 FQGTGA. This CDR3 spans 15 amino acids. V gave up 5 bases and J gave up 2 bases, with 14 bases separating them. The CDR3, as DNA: TGTGCCAGCAGCACAGACCGGGGGTACACAGATACGCAGTATTTT. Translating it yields CASSTDRGYTDTQYF.

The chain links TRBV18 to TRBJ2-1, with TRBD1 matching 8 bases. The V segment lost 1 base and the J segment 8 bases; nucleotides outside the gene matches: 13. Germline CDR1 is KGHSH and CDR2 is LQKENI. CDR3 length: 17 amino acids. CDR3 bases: TGTGCCAGCTCACCACAGGGGCTCAGACAGGGGCACGATGAGCAGTTCTTC. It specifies CASSPQGLRQGHDEQFF. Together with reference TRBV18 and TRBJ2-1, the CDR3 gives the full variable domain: NAGVMQNPRHLVRRRGQEARLRCSPMKGHSHVYWYRQLPEEGLKFMVYLQKENIIDESGMPKERFSAEFPKEGPSILRIQQVVRGDSAAYFCASSPQGLRQGHDEQFFGPGTRLTVL.

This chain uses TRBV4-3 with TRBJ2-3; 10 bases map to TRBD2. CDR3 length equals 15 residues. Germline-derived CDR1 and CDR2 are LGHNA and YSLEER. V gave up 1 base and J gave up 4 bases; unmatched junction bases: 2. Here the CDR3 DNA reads TGCGCCAGCAGCCAAGGAGCGGGGGGGGCAGATACGCAGTATTTT. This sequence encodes CASSQGAGGADTQYF.

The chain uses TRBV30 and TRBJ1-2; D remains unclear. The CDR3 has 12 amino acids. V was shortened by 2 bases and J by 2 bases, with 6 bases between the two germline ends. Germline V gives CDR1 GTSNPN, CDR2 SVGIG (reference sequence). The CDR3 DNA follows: TGTGCCTGGAGTCTCGGGAACTATGGCTACACCTTC. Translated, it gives CAWSLGNYGYTF.

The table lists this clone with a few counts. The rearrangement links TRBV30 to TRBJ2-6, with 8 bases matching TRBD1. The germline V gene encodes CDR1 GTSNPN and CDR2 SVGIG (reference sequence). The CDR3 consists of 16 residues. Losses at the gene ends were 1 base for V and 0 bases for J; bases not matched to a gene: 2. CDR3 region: CAWSGTGTSGANVLTF. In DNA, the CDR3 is TGTGCCTGGAGTGGGACAGGGACCTCTGGGGCCAACGTCCTGACTTTC.

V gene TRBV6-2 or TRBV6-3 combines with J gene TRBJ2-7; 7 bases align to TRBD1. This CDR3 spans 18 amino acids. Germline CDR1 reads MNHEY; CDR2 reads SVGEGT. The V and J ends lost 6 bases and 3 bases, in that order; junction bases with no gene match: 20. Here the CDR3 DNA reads TGTGCCAGCAGCAACCCTGGTCGACAAACGGGACAGATCTACGAGCAGTACTTC. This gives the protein CASSNPGRQTGQIYEQYF.

This chain's CDR3 is CASSPLTGPLQFSYEQYF. The CDR3 coding sequence is TGTGCCAGCAGCCCTTTGACAGGGCCATTGCAATTCTCCTACGAGCAGTACTTC. V usage is TRBV14 and J usage is TRBJ2-7, with 7 bases that match TRBD1. CDR1 and CDR2 from the germline V gene are SGHDN and FVKESK. CDR3 length: 18 residues. V lost 4 bases, J lost 0 bases, and 15 bases stayed unmatched.

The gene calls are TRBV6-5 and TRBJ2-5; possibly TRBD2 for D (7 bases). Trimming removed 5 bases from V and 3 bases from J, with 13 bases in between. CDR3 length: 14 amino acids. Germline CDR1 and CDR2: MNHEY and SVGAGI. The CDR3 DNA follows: TGTGCCAGCAGTAAGGGGGGGAAAAAAGAGACCCAGTACTTC. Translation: CASSKGGKKETQYF.

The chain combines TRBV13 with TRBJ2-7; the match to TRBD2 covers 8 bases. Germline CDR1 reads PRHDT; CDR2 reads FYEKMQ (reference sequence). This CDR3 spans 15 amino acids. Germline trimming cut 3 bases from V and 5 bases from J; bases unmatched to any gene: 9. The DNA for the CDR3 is TGTGCCAGCAGCTTCGCAACGGGGGGGCCAAACGAGCAGTACTTC. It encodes CASSFATGGPNEQYF.

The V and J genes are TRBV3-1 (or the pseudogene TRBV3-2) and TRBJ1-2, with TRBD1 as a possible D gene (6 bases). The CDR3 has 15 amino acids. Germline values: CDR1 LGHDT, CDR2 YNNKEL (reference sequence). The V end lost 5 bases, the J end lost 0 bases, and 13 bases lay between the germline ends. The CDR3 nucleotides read TGTGCCAGCAGCTACAGGGATCCGCCTAACTATGGCTACACCTTC. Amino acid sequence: CASSYRDPPNYGYTF.

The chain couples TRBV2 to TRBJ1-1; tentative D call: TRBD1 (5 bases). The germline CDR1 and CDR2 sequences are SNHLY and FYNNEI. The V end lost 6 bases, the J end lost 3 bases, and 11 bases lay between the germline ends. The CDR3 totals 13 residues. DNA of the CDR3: TGTGCCAGCAGCACCAGGGTTGACACTGAAGCTTTCTTT. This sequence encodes CASSTRVDTEAFF.

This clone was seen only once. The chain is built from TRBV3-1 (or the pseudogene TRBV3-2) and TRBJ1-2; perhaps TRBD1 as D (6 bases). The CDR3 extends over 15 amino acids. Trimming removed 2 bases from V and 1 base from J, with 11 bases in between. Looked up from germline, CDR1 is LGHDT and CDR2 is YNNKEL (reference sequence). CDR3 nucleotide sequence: TGTGCCAGCAGCCAACCCAGGGGTGTTAACTATGGCTACACCTTC. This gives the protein CASSQPRGVNYGYTF.

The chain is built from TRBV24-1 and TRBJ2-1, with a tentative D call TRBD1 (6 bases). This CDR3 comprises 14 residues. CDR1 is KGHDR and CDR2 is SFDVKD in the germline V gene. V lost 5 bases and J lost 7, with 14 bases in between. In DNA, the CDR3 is TGTGCCACCAGTGCAGGGGTTAGGATGAATGAGCAGTTCTTC. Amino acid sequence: CATSAGVRMNEQFF.

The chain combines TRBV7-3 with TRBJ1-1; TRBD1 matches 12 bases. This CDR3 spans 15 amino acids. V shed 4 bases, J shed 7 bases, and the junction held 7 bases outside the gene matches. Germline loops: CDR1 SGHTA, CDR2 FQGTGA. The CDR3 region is CASSSGQGALGEAFF. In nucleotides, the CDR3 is TGTGCCAGCAGCTCGGGACAGGGGGCGCTGGGTGAAGCTTTCTTT.

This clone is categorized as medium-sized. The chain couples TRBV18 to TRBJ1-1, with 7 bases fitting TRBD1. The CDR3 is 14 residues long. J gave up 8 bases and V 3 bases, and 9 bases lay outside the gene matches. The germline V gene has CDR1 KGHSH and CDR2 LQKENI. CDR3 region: CASSPNHGQEEAFF. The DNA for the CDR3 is TGTGCCAGCTCACCCAACCATGGACAGGAGGAAGCTTTCTTT.

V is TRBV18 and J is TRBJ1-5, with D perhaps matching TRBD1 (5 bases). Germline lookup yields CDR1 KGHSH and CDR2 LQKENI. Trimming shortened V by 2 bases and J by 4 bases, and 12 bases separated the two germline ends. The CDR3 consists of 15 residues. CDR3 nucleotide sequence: TGTGCCAGCTCACCATCGGGCAGGGATAATCAGCCCCAGCATTTT. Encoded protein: CASSPSGRDNQPQHF. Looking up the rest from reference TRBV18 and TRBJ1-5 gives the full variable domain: NAGVMQNPRHLVRRRGQEARLRCSPMKGHSHVYWYRQLPEEGLKFMVYLQKENIIDESGMPKERFSAEFPKEGPSILRIQQVVRGDSAAYFCASSPSGRDNQPQHFGDGTRLSIL.

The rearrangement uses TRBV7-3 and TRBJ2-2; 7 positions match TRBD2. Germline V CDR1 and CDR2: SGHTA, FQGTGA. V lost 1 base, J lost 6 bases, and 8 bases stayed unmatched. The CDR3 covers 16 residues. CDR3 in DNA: TGTGCCAGCAGCTTAAATGGGGACTACCTCGCCGGGGAGCTGTTTTTT. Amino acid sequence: CASSLNGDYLAGELFF. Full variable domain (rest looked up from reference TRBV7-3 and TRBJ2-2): GAGVSQTPSNKVTEKGKYVELRCDPISGHTALYWYRQSLGQGPEFLIYFQGTGAADDSGLPNDRFFAVRPEGSVSTLKIQRTERGDSAVYLCASSLNGDYLAGELFFGEGSRLTVL.

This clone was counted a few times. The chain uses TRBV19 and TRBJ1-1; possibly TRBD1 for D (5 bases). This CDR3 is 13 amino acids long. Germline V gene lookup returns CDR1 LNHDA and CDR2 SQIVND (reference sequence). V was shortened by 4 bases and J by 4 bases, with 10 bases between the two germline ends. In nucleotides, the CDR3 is TGTGCCAGTAGTACCAAGGGGTTCACTGAAGCTTTCTTT. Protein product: CASSTKGFTEAFF.